This T cell receptor (beta chain) was identified during a study of blood T cell repertoires in COVID-19. Per the original methods: For nucleated cells, counts were estimated from reference gene primer amplification. The protocol was immunoSEQ multiplex PCR, while the TCRdb copy is restricted to in-frame clones and leaves out a portion. The V and J calls and clone size are taken from that table; D and trimming were inferred from the DNA. The sample yields 69,000 or so clones, roughly 80% seen once. This CDR3 has 13 residues. Per germline, CDR1 MNHNY and CDR2 SVGAGI (reference sequence). Trimming took 6 bases from V and 3 from J; bases not matched to a gene: 5.

Sequencing used peripheral blood. The clonotype was recovered from a woman older than 75 with acute or convalescent COVID-19. The chain couples TRBV6-6 to TRBJ2-7; 7 bases match TRBD2. The CDR3 sequence is CASSRDYNYEQYF. The CDR3 DNA sequence: TGTGCCAGCAGCCGGGACTACAACTACGAGCAGTACTTC.